This is a list of T cell receptor beta chains from one sample in a study of cytomegalovirus exposure and HLA in healthy donors. Assay: immunoSEQ multiplex PCR; the TCRdb copy retains only in-frame clones and omits some. The sample shows fewer than 110,000 clones, roughly 70% of them seen only once. The material sequenced was PBMCs. All receptors derive from a woman aged 40 to 50 in good health and CMV-seropositive. The CDR3 runs from the conserved cysteine through the conserved F or W. The D gene is left open where the match is weak. A clone size is listed for some rows: how often the clone was seen (once, few, many), or a class if it is expanded.

len	d_gene	abundance	v_gene	j_gene	CDR3aa	CDR3nt
19	TRBD2	.	TRBV4-3	TRBJ2-3	CASSQGTSGGETRIDTQYF	TGCGCCAGCAGCCAAGGGACTAGCGGGGGAGAAACACGCATTGATACGCAGTATTTT
16	TRBD1	.	TRBV27	TRBJ1-1	CASSKDRGSQDTEAFF	TGTGCCAGCAGCAAGGACAGGGGTAGTCAGGACACTGAAGCTTTCTTT
13	TRBD1	.	TRBV7-2	TRBJ1-1	CASSATGGTEAFF	TGTGCCAGCAGCGCTACAGGGGGCACTGAAGCTTTCTTT
12	TRBD1	.	TRBV28	TRBJ1-2	CASSSDRYGYTF	TGTGCCAGCAGTTCGGACAGGTATGGCTACACCTTC
17	TRBD1	.	TRBV7-2	TRBJ1-1	CASSFFGQGGLNTEAFF	TGTGCCAGCAGCTTCTTCGGACAGGGAGGTTTGAACACTGAAGCTTTCTTT
13	.	once	TRBV6-6	TRBJ2-7	CASRRDTSYEQYF	TGTGCCAGCAGAAGAGACACTTCCTACGAGCAGTACTTC
14	TRBD1	few	TRBV7-2	TRBJ1-5	CASSSYRGDQPQHF	TGTGCCAGCAGCTCCTACAGGGGCGATCAGCCCCAGCATTTT
13	.	.	TRBV7-8	TRBJ1-1	CASSLDRNTEAFF	TGTGCCAGCAGCTTAGATAGAAACACTGAAGCTTTCTTT
13	TRBD2	.	TRBV6-5	TRBJ2-3	CASRGTSRDTQYF	TGTGCCAGCAGGGGGACTAGCAGAGATACGCAGTATTTT
15	.	.	TRBV19	TRBJ1-1	CASTENRGLNTEAFF	TGTGCCAGTACGGAAAATCGGGGATTGAACACTGAAGCTTTCTTT
16	.	few	TRBV27	TRBJ1-6	CASSLSVGGSNSPLHF	TGTGCCAGCAGTTTATCAGTCGGGGGGTCGAATTCACCCCTCCACTTT